This is a list of T cell receptor beta chains from one sample in a study of blood T cell repertoires in COVID-19. Method: immunoSEQ multiplex PCR; TCRdb's copy keeps in-frame clones and lacks some. This table has some 290,000 clones, around nine tenths appearing once. Sequenced: PBMCs or T cells enriched from blood (not recorded which). These TCRs come from a young woman who had recovered from COVID-19. The CDR3 runs from the conserved cysteine through the conserved F or W. The D gene is left open where the match is weak. Expanded clones get a size class; other rows say once, few or many, or leave the size out.

abundance,j_gene,d_gene,v_gene,CDR3nt,CDR3aa
NA,TRBJ2-5,NA,TRBV7-2,TGTGCCAGCAGCTTATTTTCAGGGGCCGGGGAGACCCAGTACTTC,CASSLFSGAGETQYF
NA,TRBJ2-2,NA,TRBV28,TGTGCCAGCAGCCCTTCCCAGGGGGAGGACACCGGGGAGCTGTTTTTT,CASSPSQGEDTGELFF
NA,TRBJ2-5,TRBD1,TRBV2,TGTGCCAGCAGTCGGGACAGCACCCAAGAGACCCAGTACTTC,CASSRDSTQETQYF
NA,TRBJ1-2,NA,TRBV6-5,TGTGCCAGCCAAACGCTCGGAGAAAGCTATGGCTACACCTTC,CASQTLGESYGYTF
NA,TRBJ1-1,NA,TRBV2,TGTGCCAGCAGTATCAAAATGAACACTGAAGCTTTCTTT,CASSIKMNTEAFF
NA,TRBJ1-2,NA,TRBV28,TGTGCCAGCAGTTTCTCTGATGGCTACACCTTC,CASSFSDGYTF
NA,TRBJ1-4,NA,TRBV6-5,TGTGCCAGCAGTTCACAGAGGGCGAATGAAAAACTGTTTTTT,CASSSQRANEKLFF
NA,TRBJ2-7,NA,TRBV18,TGTGCCAGCTCAAACAGGGTGCCTACAGAGCAGTACTTC,CASSNRVPTEQYF
NA,TRBJ2-7,TRBD2,TRBV7-6,TGTGCCAGCAGCTTAGGTAGCGGGTCCTCCTACGAGCAGTACTTC,CASSLGSGSSYEQYF
NA,TRBJ2-1,TRBD2,TRBV7-2,TGTGCCAGCAGCTTCGATAGCGGGGGCTCCTACAATGAGCAGTTCTTC,CASSFDSGGSYNEQFF
NA,TRBJ1-6,NA,TRBV6-5,TGTGCCAGCAAGGCAGGGTGGAGTTCACCCCTCCACTTT,CASKAGWSSPLHF
NA,TRBJ1-3,TRBD1,TRBV4-1,TGCGCCAGCAGCCATCATTTTTCGACAGGGCGAATCTCCTCTGGAAACACCATATATTTT,CASSHHFSTGRISSGNTIYF
few,TRBJ2-5,NA,TRBV30,TGTGCCTGGAGTTCGGGGGGCAGGCAAGAGACCCAGTACTTC,CAWSSGGRQETQYF
once,TRBJ1-4,NA,TRBV15,TGTGCCACCAGCAGAGATAGAAGATCTAATGAAAAACTGTTTTTT,CATSRDRRSNEKLFF
few,TRBJ1-6,TRBD1,TRBV4-2,TGTGCCAGCAGCCACCCCAGGGGGGATAGGACAGGGGATCCCTCACCCCTCCACTTT,CASSHPRGDRTGDPSPLHF
NA,TRBJ1-1,NA,TRBV27,TGTGCCAGCAGTTTTAGAGGCACTGAAGCTTTCTTT,CASSFRGTEAFF
once,TRBJ1-6,NA,TRBV9,TGTGCCAGCAGCGTTGGGGAGTATAATTCACCCCTCCACTTT,CASSVGEYNSPLHF
NA,TRBJ2-7,NA,TRBV6-1,TGTGCCAGCAGTGACGGGGGTGGGGAGTACTTC,CASSDGGGEYF
NA,TRBJ1-2,NA,TRBV14,TGTGCCAGCAGCCACTGGACGGGAAAACGCTATGGCTACACCTTC,CASSHWTGKRYGYTF
NA,TRBJ1-1,TRBD1,TRBV14,TGTGCCAGCAGTTACGAAAGAATAAGGGGGCTCGGGAACACTGAAGCTTTCTTT,CASSYERIRGLGNTEAFF
NA,TRBJ1-6,NA,TRBV4-1,TGCGCCAGCAGCCAAGATCGAGGGTATAATTCACCCCTCCACTTT,CASSQDRGYNSPLHF
NA,TRBJ2-3,TRBD2,TRBV28,TGTGCCAGCAGTTTAAGGGCTAGCGGGCAATTCACAGATACGCAGTATTTT,CASSLRASGQFTDTQYF
NA,TRBJ2-1,TRBD1,TRBV7-3,TGTGCCAGCAGCTTACAACAGGGGCTAAATGAGCAGTTCTTC,CASSLQQGLNEQFF
NA,TRBJ1-5,TRBD1,TRBV5-1,TGCGCCAGCAGCTTGGGACAGGGGGCAGATCAGCCCCAGCATTTT,CASSLGQGADQPQHF
few,TRBJ2-3,TRBD2,TRBV6-6,TGTGCCAGCAGTCCCGCGGGAGGACTAGCGGGAAGCACAGATACGCAGTATTTT,CASSPAGGLAGSTDTQYF